This entry concerns a single T cell receptor (beta chain). This sample is drawn from a study of radiotherapy plus CTLA-4 blockade in lung cancer. The repertoire was sequenced with immunoSEQ multiplex PCR; TCRdb's copy has only in-frame clones and lacks some. The sample lists tens of thousands of clones, approximately 86% occurring once. Germline values: CDR1 MNHNS, CDR2 SASEGT. The CDR3 is made up of 14 amino acids. Trimming shortened V by 7 bases and J by 2 bases, and 15 bases separated the two germline ends. The clonotype originates from a human donor with non-small cell lung cancer who had a partial response to radiotherapy plus ipilimumab. Material: peripheral blood, obtained from a patient treated with radiotherapy plus ipilimumab. The chain recombines TRBV6-1 with TRBJ2-7; a weak D match, TRBD1 (6 bases). Here the CDR3 reads CASNNRDTTYEQYF. The CDR3 bases are TGTGCCAGCAACAACCGGGACACCACCTACGAGCAGTACTTC.